One and the same sample provided the 21 T cell receptor beta chains below, sequenced in a study of T cell changes during pregnancy in multiple sclerosis. Assay used: immunoSEQ multiplex PCR; TCRdb lists only in-frame clones, some missing. The data contain about 60,000 clones, around 90% of them singletons. Sequenced here: peripheral blood, sampled in the third trimester of pregnancy. These receptors originate from a female donor in good health, enrolled as a control in a pregnancy study.

The chain links TRBV30 to TRBJ1-2, with D possibly matching TRBD1 (6 bases). The germline V gene has CDR1 GTSNPN and CDR2 SVGIG (reference sequence). This CDR3 region has 11 residues. V dropped 7 bases and J dropped 7 bases, with 13 bases sitting between them. The CDR3: CALGGAGGYTF. The CDR3 bases are TGTGCCTTGGGGGGGGCCGGTGGCTACACCTTC. Supplemented by reference TRBV30 and TRBJ1-2, the full variable domain reads SQTIHQWPATLVQPVGSPLSLECTVEGTSNPNLYWYRQAAGRGLQLLFYSVGIGQISSEVPQNLSASRPQDRQFILSSKKLLLSDSGFYLCALGGAGGYTFGSGTRLTVV.

The J gene is TRBJ2-2, the V gene TRBV6-6; perhaps TRBD2 as D (6 bases). With 6 bases removed from V and 0 bases from J, the gap between germline ends came to 14 bases. CDR3 length: 16 residues. Per the germline V gene, CDR1 is MNHNY and CDR2 is SVGAGI (reference sequence). CDR3: CASSPAAGSNTGELFF. DNA for the CDR3: TGTGCCAGCAGCCCGGCCGCGGGATCGAACACCGGGGAGCTGTTTTTT.

The J gene is TRBJ2-6, the V gene TRBV19; TRBD1 might be the D (5 bases). Germline V lookup: CDR1 LNHDA, CDR2 SQIVND (reference sequence). This CDR3 region has 14 residues. V shed 11 bases and J shed 0 bases, with 11 bases lying between them. In DNA form, the CDR3 reads TGTGCCTCCAAGGGGTCCTCTGGGGCCAACGTCCTGACTTTC. This gives the protein CASKGSSGANVLTF.

This clone was counted a few times. The CDR3 DNA reads as TGTGCCAGCAGTATTACAGGGGTCGGCTACACCTTC. This sequence encodes CASSITGVGYTF. The chain carries TRBV7-9 and TRBJ1-2, with 7 bases identical to TRBD1. The CDR3 covers 12 residues. J gave up 8 bases and V 6 bases, and 6 bases lay outside the gene matches. Looked up from germline, CDR1 is SEHNR and CDR2 is FQNEAQ (reference sequence).

The chain is built from TRBV9 and TRBJ1-1; no definite D call. Germline values: CDR1 SGDLS, CDR2 YYNGEE. V gave up 0 bases and J gave up 10 bases, with 10 bases separating them. The length of the CDR3 is 12 residues. The CDR3 DNA reads TGTGCCAGCAGCGTAGGGGAGGGTGCAGCTTTCTTT. It codes for CASSVGEGAAFF.

The rearrangement uses TRBV27 and TRBJ2-3; a weak D match, TRBD2 (6 bases). The CDR3 spans 15 residues. Trimming shortened V by 6 bases and J by 0 bases, and 13 bases separated the two germline ends. Germline lookup yields CDR1 MNHEY and CDR2 SMNVEV (reference sequence). The CDR3 coding sequence is TGTGCCAGCAGCATTGGACTATCTAGCACAGATACGCAGTATTTT. Protein: CASSIGLSSTDTQYF.

The V and J genes are TRBV10-2 and TRBJ1-1, with a tentative D call TRBD1 (6 bases). The germline CDR1 and CDR2 sequences are WSHSY and SAAADI. This CDR3 comprises 16 residues. V lost 0 bases to trimming and J lost 1 base, with 12 bases between them. CDR3 sequence reads: CASSESRGRGNTEAFF. CDR3 DNA sequence: TGCGCCAGCAGTGAGTCGAGGGGCAGGGGGAACACTGAAGCTTTCTTT.

V and J are TRBV5-5 and TRBJ1-1; D ambiguous. Trimming took 2 bases from V and 1 from J, leaving 9 bases between them. The CDR3 has 14 residues. Germline CDR1 SGHKS, CDR2 YYEKEE (reference sequence). This chain's CDR3 is CASSFGGSNTEAFF. The CDR3 region has the DNA TGTGCCAGCAGCTTCGGCGGATCGAACACTGAAGCTTTCTTT.

The J gene is TRBJ2-2, the V gene TRBV18, with a possible D match to TRBD1 (6 bases). The CDR3 consists of 14 residues. V dropped 6 bases and J dropped 6 bases, with 14 bases sitting between them. The germline V gene encodes CDR1 KGHSH and CDR2 LQKENI. The CDR3 sequence: CASSQQGPAGELFF. CDR3 sequence (DNA): TGTGCCAGCTCCCAACAGGGACCGGCCGGGGAGCTGTTTTTT.

The V and J genes are TRBV6-5 and TRBJ1-2; no reliable D call. The CDR3 is 13 amino acids. V lost 2 bases to trimming and J lost 2 bases, with 6 bases between them. Looked up from germline, CDR1 is MNHEY and CDR2 is SVGAGI. The CDR3, as DNA: TGTGCCAGCAGTTACCAACAGAACTATGGCTACACCTTC. Translating gives CASSYQQNYGYTF.

The chain uses TRBV2 and TRBJ2-3, with 10 bases matching TRBD2. The CDR3 extends over 18 amino acids. Germline V lookup: CDR1 SNHLY, CDR2 FYNNEI. Trimming at V came to 2 bases and at J to 3 bases, leaving 11 bases not matched to a gene. CDR3 in amino acids: CASSEKSGRAALTDTQYF. The CDR3, as DNA: TGTGCCAGCAGTGAAAAGAGCGGGAGGGCTGCCCTGACAGATACGCAGTATTTT.

This chain joins TRBV30 and TRBJ1-1; D ambiguous. The V end was cut by 0 bases, the J end by 0 bases, with 17 bases between. The CDR3 totals 17 residues. CDR1 is GTSNPN, CDR2 SVGIG, per germline (reference sequence). The CDR3 spells CAWSVPLARFMNTEAFF. CDR3 DNA: TGTGCCTGGAGTGTACCTTTGGCCCGATTTATGAACACTGAAGCTTTCTTT. Full variable domain (missing parts from reference TRBV30 and TRBJ1-1): SQTIHQWPATLVQPVGSPLSLECTVEGTSNPNLYWYRQAAGRGLQLLFYSVGIGQISSEVPQNLSASRPQDRQFILSSKKLLLSDSGFYLCAWSVPLARFMNTEAFFGQGTRLTVV.

Written as DNA, the CDR3 is TGTGCCAGCAGACATACCCCTTCATCCTATAATTCACCCCTCCACTTT. This encodes CASRHTPSSYNSPLHF. The chain is built from TRBV7-2 and TRBJ1-6; D is undetermined. Trimming cost V 6 bases and J 1 base, with 13 bases left between them. Germline V CDR1 and CDR2: SGHTA, FQGNSA. The CDR3 has 16 residues.

This chain joins TRBV19 and TRBJ1-5; 7 bases line up with TRBD1. Germline loops: CDR1 LNHDA, CDR2 SQIVND (reference sequence). The ends lost 3 bases at V and 1 base at J; junction bases unmatched: 6. The CDR3 spans 16 residues. In DNA form, the CDR3 reads TGTGCCAGTAGTATCAATTCGGGACAGAGCAATCAGCCCCAGCATTTT. Protein: CASSINSGQSNQPQHF.

The chain has TRBV19 and TRBJ2-1; 10 positions agree with TRBD2. This CDR3 has 15 residues. Trimming took 8 bases from V and 6 from J; bases not matched to a gene: 10. Germline CDR1 and CDR2: LNHDA and SQIVND (reference sequence). The CDR3: CASERVAGGPNEQFF. CDR3 coding DNA: TGTGCCAGTGAAAGGGTAGCGGGAGGCCCCAATGAGCAGTTCTTC.

The chain recombines TRBV11-2 with TRBJ2-3; D gene ambiguous. V lost 5 bases to trimming and J lost 3 bases, with 6 bases between them. The CDR3 has 12 amino acids. Germline CDR1 SGHAT, CDR2 FQNNGV. The CDR3 DNA sequence: TGTGCCAGCAGCGATCAGACAGATACGCAGTATTTT. Protein: CASSDQTDTQYF. Full variable domain (remainder filled in from reference TRBV11-2 and TRBJ2-3): EAGVAQSPRYKIIEKRQSVAFWCNPISGHATLYWYQQILGQGPKLLIQFQNNGVVDDSQLPKDRFSAERLKGVDSTLKIQPAKLEDSAVYLCASSDQTDTQYFGPGTRLTVL.

The rearrangement links TRBV19 to TRBJ2-2; D gene unclear. V lost 5 bases, J lost 1 base, and 14 bases lay in between. The CDR3 has 16 amino acids. CDR1 and CDR2 (germline): LNHDA, SQIVND (reference sequence). This CDR3 reads CASSRPWPQNTGELFF. In DNA, the CDR3 is TGTGCCAGTAGTCGCCCCTGGCCACAGAACACCGGGGAGCTGTTTTTT.

This chain links TRBV11-3 with TRBJ2-5, with 10 bases matching TRBD2. CDR3 length: 15 amino acids. Trimming removed 5 bases from V and 2 bases from J; junction bases left unmatched: 5. Germline values: CDR1 SGHNT, CDR2 YENEEA. The CDR3 loop is CASSRLAGNQETQYF. CDR3 nucleotides: TGTGCCAGCAGCCGACTAGCGGGCAATCAAGAGACCCAGTACTTC. The whole variable domain, filled in from reference TRBV11-3 and TRBJ2-5, reads EAGVVQSPRYKIIEKKQPVAFWCNPISGHNTLYWYLQNLGQGPELLIRYENEEAVDDSQLPKDRFSAERLKGVDSTLKIQPAELGDSAVYLCASSRLAGNQETQYFGPGTRLLVL.

This rearrangement joins TRBV4-1 to TRBJ1-5; 7 bases fit TRBD1. This CDR3 is built from 14 residues. V shed 4 bases, J shed 2 bases, and the junction held 2 bases outside the gene matches. From germline, CDR1 is MGHRA and CDR2 YSYEKL. The CDR3 reads CASSPGTGNQPQHF. As DNA, the CDR3 is TGCGCCAGCAGCCCCGGGACAGGCAATCAGCCCCAGCATTTT.

V and J are TRBV9 and TRBJ1-1, with TRBD1 matching 7 bases. CDR1 is SGDLS, CDR2 YYNGEE, per germline. This CDR3 is 14 amino acids long. Trimming removed 0 bases from V and 4 bases from J; junction bases left unmatched: 3. DNA of the CDR3: TGTGCCAGCAGCGTAGGGGACAGAGTCACTGAAGCTTTCTTT. It is translated as CASSVGDRVTEAFF. The variable domain in full, completed from reference TRBV9 and TRBJ1-1, reads DSGVTQTPKHLITATGQRVTLRCSPRSGDLSVYWYQQSLDQGLQFLIQYYNGEERAKGNILERFSAQQFPDLHSELNLSSLELGDSALYFCASSVGDRVTEAFFGQGTRLTVV.

This chain joins TRBV6-5 and TRBJ1-1; 9 nucleotides agree with TRBD1. The CDR3 sequence is 15 residues long. V was pared by 4 bases and J by 4 bases, with 7 bases of the junction left unmatched. Germline loops: CDR1 MNHEY, CDR2 SVGAGI. The CDR3 DNA sequence: TGTGCCAGCAGTTCCTGGACAGGGGTGGGCACTGAAGCTTTCTTT. Amino acids: CASSSWTGVGTEAFF.